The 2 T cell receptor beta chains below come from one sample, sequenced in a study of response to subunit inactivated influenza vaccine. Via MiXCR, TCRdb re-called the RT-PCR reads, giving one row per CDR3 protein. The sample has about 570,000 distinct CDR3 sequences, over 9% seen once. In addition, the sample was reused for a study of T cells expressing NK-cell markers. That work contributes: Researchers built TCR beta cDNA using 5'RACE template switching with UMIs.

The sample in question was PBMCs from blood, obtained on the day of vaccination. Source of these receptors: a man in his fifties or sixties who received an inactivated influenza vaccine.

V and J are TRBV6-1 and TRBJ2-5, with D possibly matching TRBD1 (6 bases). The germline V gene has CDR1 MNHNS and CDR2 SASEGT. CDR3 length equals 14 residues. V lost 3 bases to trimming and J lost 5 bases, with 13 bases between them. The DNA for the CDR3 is TGTGCCAGCAGTGATTCAGGGGCCCGGGAGACCCAGTACTTC. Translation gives CASSDSGARETQYF.

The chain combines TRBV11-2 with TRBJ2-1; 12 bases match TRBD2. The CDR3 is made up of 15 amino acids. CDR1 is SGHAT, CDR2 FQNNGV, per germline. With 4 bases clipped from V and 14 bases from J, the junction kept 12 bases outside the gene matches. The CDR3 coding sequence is TGTGCCAGCAGCTGGGGGTTTAGACGACTAGCGGGGGAGTTCTTC. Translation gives CASSWGFRRLAGEFF.